The next 27 T cell receptor beta chains were all read from a single sample in a study of blood T cells in healthy people across ages. A second PCR of roughly 7 to 11 cycles used a sample-barcoded 5' primer and a J-beta primer mix. TCRdb ran MiXCR on the 5' RACE reads and lists one entry per CDR3 protein. This sample has roughly 1.9 million distinct CDR3 sequences; about two fifths occur once, and the top ten carry approximately 22%. The sequencing input was blood. These receptors came from a human donor in good health.

The chain couples TRBV29-1 to TRBJ1-5; D may be TRBD1 (6 bases). The CDR3 spans 12 residues. V lost 5 bases, J lost 11 bases, and 16 bases lay in between. The germline V gene encodes CDR1 SQVTM and CDR2 ANQGSEA. The CDR3 nucleotides are TGCAGCGTTTCAGGGGAGGAACAGTCCCAGCATTTT. It yields the protein CSVSGEEQSQHF. The whole variable domain, remainder taken from reference TRBV29-1 and TRBJ1-5, is SAVISQKPSRDICQRGTSLTIQCQVDSQVTMMFWYRQQPGQSLTLIATANQGSEATYESGFVIDKFPISRPNLTFSTLTVSNMSPEDSSIYLCSVSGEEQSQHFGDGTRLSIL.

The chain combines TRBV4-2 with TRBJ1-2; TRBD1 matches at 8 bases. Germline trimming cut 1 base from V and 3 bases from J; bases unmatched to any gene: 7. CDR3 size: 16 residues. Germline CDR1 LGHNA, CDR2 YNFKEQ. In nucleotides, the CDR3 is TGTGCCAGCAGCCAAGTAGGAGGACAGGGCGACTATGGCTACACCTTC. Its protein product is CASSQVGGQGDYGYTF.

The CDR3 region has the DNA TGCAGTGCTACCCCAAGGGTAGGACAAGAGACCCAGTACTTC. Translating gives CSATPRVGQETQYF. J is TRBJ2-5 and V is TRBV20-1; D gene uncertain. The CDR3 loop spans 14 amino acids. Trimming left V 4 bases short and J 2 bases short, with 14 bases between. Germline CDR1 and CDR2: DFQATT and SNEGSKA (reference sequence).

The CDR3 bases are TGCAGCGTTGGACGGGTGAAGACGAACACTGAAGCTTTCTTT. Its translation is CSVGRVKTNTEAFF. V usage is TRBV29-1 and J usage is TRBJ1-1; D not resolved. Trimming removed 4 bases at V and 1 base at J, with 13 bases between. This CDR3 spans 14 amino acids. Germline CDR1 is SQVTM and CDR2 is ANQGSEA. The variable domain in full, completed from reference TRBV29-1 and TRBJ1-1, reads SAVISQKPSRDICQRGTSLTIQCQVDSQVTMMFWYRQQPGQSLTLIATANQGSEATYESGFVIDKFPISRPNLTFSTLTVSNMSPEDSSIYLCSVGRVKTNTEAFFGQGTRLTVV.

In this sample, this clonotype turned up a few times. V usage is TRBV12-3 or TRBV12-4 and J usage is TRBJ2-5; TRBD1 agrees at 9 bases. The J call could be wrong; TRBJ2-7 is a better fit for the DNA end. The CDR3 has 14 residues. The CDR3 DNA reads as TGTGCCAGCAGTCAACCGGGACAGGGATCCGAGCAGTACTTC. This encodes CASSQPGQGSEQYF.

This chain links TRBV29-1 with TRBJ2-1, with TRBD2 matching over 8 bases. The CDR3 covers 13 residues. The ends lost 7 bases at V and 5 bases at J; junction bases unmatched: 7. CDR1 SQVTM and CDR2 ANQGSEA come from the germline V gene. DNA for the CDR3: TGCAGCGGCTGGCGGGGGGTAGACAATGAGCAGTTCTTC. Its protein product is CSGWRGVDNEQFF.

This clonotype occurred a few times. J is TRBJ2-3 and V is TRBV20-1; 8 nucleotides align to TRBD2. V trimming: 3 bases; J trimming: 0 bases; junction bases outside the gene matches: 5. The CDR3 is 15 amino acids. CDR1 is DFQATT and CDR2 is SNEGSKA in the germline V gene (reference sequence). The CDR3 protein is CSASGGAGSTDTQYF. The DNA of the CDR3 is TGCAGTGCTAGCGGGGGGGCCGGAAGCACAGATACGCAGTATTTT.

The V call is TRBV11-2, the J call TRBJ1-2, with D hard to call. Germline CDR1 SGHAT, CDR2 FQNNGV. The CDR3 is 17 residues long. V lost 5 bases to trimming and J lost 8 bases, with 27 bases between them. CDR3 nucleotide sequence: TGTGCCAGCAGCAAGCTGACTTCGAACGGTGCCCTTAGGGGCTACACCTTC. Translating gives CASSKLTSNGALRGYTF. Using reference TRBV11-2 and TRBJ1-2 for the parts outside the CDR3, the full variable domain is EAGVAQSPRYKIIEKRQSVAFWCNPISGHATLYWYQQILGQGPKLLIQFQNNGVVDDSQLPKDRFSAERLKGVDSTLKIQPAKLEDSAVYLCASSKLTSNGALRGYTFGSGTRLTVV.

The rearrangement uses TRBV7-2 and TRBJ1-2; D remains ambiguous. V was clipped by 2 bases and J by 4 bases, with 17 bases between them. CDR3 length: 16 amino acids. CDR1 SGHTA and CDR2 FQGNSA come from the germline V gene. The CDR3 is CASSLPSVGNSYGYTF. As DNA, the CDR3 is TGTGCCAGCAGCTTACCCAGTGTCGGGAATAGCTATGGCTACACCTTC.

As regards this clonotype: It may be a read error: a sequence one base away is much more abundant. The chain links TRBV29-1 to TRBJ2-5, with D tentatively TRBD2 (5 bases). The end of the DNA fits TRBJ2-7 better, so the J call may be wrong. This CDR3 comprises 16 residues. From germline, CDR1 is SQVTM and CDR2 ANQGSEA. The DNA for the CDR3 is TGCAGCGTTGAAACGGGAATGGGTCAATACTTCTACGAGCAGTACTTC. It is translated as CSVETGMGQYFYEQYF.

The chain is built from TRBV4-3 and TRBJ2-5; possibly TRBD2 for D (6 bases). The V end lost 5 bases, the J end lost 11 bases, and 18 bases lay between the germline ends. The CDR3 loop spans 13 amino acids. Per germline, CDR1 LGHNA and CDR2 YSLEER. CDR3 protein: CASSGSLLREQYF. CDR3 DNA sequence: TGCGCCAGCAGCGGTTCACTCCTACGGGAGCAGTACTTC.

The chain recombines TRBV7-9 with TRBJ2-7; weak D call: TRBD1 (6 bases). The end of the DNA aligns better with TRBJ2-5, so the J call may be wrong. The CDR3 spans 11 residues. CDR1 and CDR2 (germline): SEHNR, FQNEAQ (reference sequence). As DNA, the CDR3 is TGTGCGTCGTGGACAGAAGAGACCCAGTACTTC. It is translated as CASWTEETQYF.

This clonotype was picked up many times. This sequence joins TRBV7-2 and TRBJ2-3; D is uncertain. The CDR3 loop spans 15 amino acids. Germline values: CDR1 SGHTA, CDR2 FQGNSA. V gave up 2 bases and J gave up 5 bases, with 14 bases separating them. CDR3 residues: CASSLLGAVRDTQYF. DNA of the CDR3: TGTGCCAGCAGCTTACTTGGCGCGGTGAGAGATACGCAGTATTTT.

The chain carries TRBV29-1 and TRBJ2-2; D may be TRBD1 or TRBD2 (6 bases each). Germline V CDR1 and CDR2: SQVTM, ANQGSEA. Trimming removed 2 bases at V and 5 bases at J, with 15 bases between. The CDR3 loop spans 15 amino acids. The CDR3 is CSVEYEGGPTGELFF. The DNA of the CDR3 is TGCAGCGTTGAATATGAGGGGGGCCCGACCGGGGAGCTGTTTTTT.

This clonotype appeared a few times. V and J are TRBV20-1 and TRBJ1-2; D might be TRBD1 (6 bases). V gave up 2 bases and J gave up 5 bases, with 18 bases separating them. Looked up from germline, CDR1 is DFQATT and CDR2 is SNEGSKA (reference sequence). The CDR3 loop spans 15 amino acids. The CDR3 sequence is CSARPALTGSYGYTF. The CDR3 DNA follows: TGCAGTGCTAGACCCGCCCTGACAGGTTCTTATGGCTACACCTTC.

The V call is TRBV6-5, the J call TRBJ1-1, with D possibly being TRBD1 (6 bases). Germline V gives CDR1 MNHEY, CDR2 SVGAGI. Trimming removed 5 bases from V and 5 bases from J, with 18 bases in between. The length of the CDR3 is 15 residues. CDR3 bases: TGTGCCAGCAGTAGTCCCAGGGGCGGGGGGACTGAAGCTTTCTTT. It translates to CASSSPRGGGTEAFF.

The chain links TRBV5-1 to TRBJ2-3; D gene uncertain. Trimming cost V 2 bases and J 3 bases, with 10 bases left between them. The CDR3 is made up of 14 amino acids. Germline CDR1 and CDR2: SGHRS and YFSETQ. This CDR3 is CASSFFLGTDTQYF. The DNA of the CDR3 is TGCGCCAGCAGCTTTTTCCTAGGGACAGATACGCAGTATTTT.

This clonotype was seen more than once but under ten times. The gene calls are TRBV20-1 and TRBJ1-1; D gene uncertain. Between the trimmed V and J ends, which lost 6 bases and 8 bases, there was a span of 16 bases. Germline V CDR1 and CDR2: DFQATT, SNEGSKA (reference sequence). The CDR3 is 12 amino acids. The CDR3 here is CSARLAGSEAFF. CDR3 DNA sequence: TGCAGTGCCCGACTCGCGGGTTCCGAAGCTTTCTTT.

This clonotype has only a few counts. V is TRBV7-9 and J is TRBJ2-5; 10 bases are shared with TRBD2. Germline trimming cut 2 bases from V and 2 bases from J; bases unmatched to any gene: 8. Per germline, CDR1 SEHNR and CDR2 FQNEAQ (reference sequence). CDR3 length: 17 amino acids. This chain's CDR3 is CASSLSFSGGHQETQYF. DNA of the CDR3: TGTGCCAGCAGCTTAAGCTTTAGCGGGGGGCATCAAGAGACCCAGTACTTC.

V usage is TRBV4-3 and J usage is TRBJ2-5; 11 nucleotides align to TRBD2. J was trimmed by 5 bases and V by 1 base; bases with no gene match: 18. This CDR3 has 20 residues. Germline CDR1 LGHNA, CDR2 YSLEER. CDR3 DNA sequence: TGCGCCAGCAGCCAAGTATTGCTAGCGGGGGGTGGCGTGGAAGCGGAGACCCAGTACTTC. Translation gives CASSQVLLAGGGVEAETQYF.

The J gene is TRBJ2-7, the V gene TRBV7-2; 7 bases agree with TRBD2. Germline CDR1 and CDR2: SGHTA and FQGNSA. V lost 5 bases to trimming and J lost 5 bases; unmatched junction nucleotides: 15. CDR3 length: 16 residues. CDR3 coding DNA: TGTGCCAGCAGCCCACTACCGACTAGCACAACCCACGAGCAGTACTTC. It encodes CASSPLPTSTTHEQYF.

This clonotype was recorded at least ten times. The chain couples TRBV7-2 to TRBJ1-1, with 9 bases identical to TRBD1. Trimming took 5 bases from V and 4 from J; bases not matched to a gene: 8. The CDR3 totals 15 residues. Germline CDR1 and CDR2: SGHTA and FQGNSA. CDR3 in amino acids: CASSTQTGGGTEAFF. Here the CDR3 DNA reads TGTGCCAGCAGCACCCAGACAGGGGGTGGCACTGAAGCTTTCTTT. Combining the CDR3 with reference TRBV7-2 and TRBJ1-1 gives the whole variable domain GAGVSQSPSNKVTEKGKDVELRCDPISGHTALYWYRQSLGQGLEFLIYFQGNSAPDKSGLPSDRFSAERTGGSVSTLTIQRTQQEDSAVYLCASSTQTGGGTEAFFGQGTRLTVV.

The chain links TRBV6-4 to TRBJ1-2, with TRBD1 identical over 7 bases. The ends lost 4 bases at V and 6 bases at J; junction bases unmatched: 5. Germline V gene sequence: CDR1 MRHNA, CDR2 SNTAGT. This CDR3 has 13 amino acids. The CDR3 is CASSGETGDGYTF. The CDR3 DNA sequence: TGTGCCAGCAGTGGGGAAACAGGGGATGGCTACACCTTC.

The CDR3 here is CASSLIRPFGQGSPHEKLFF. The CDR3 coding sequence is TGTGCCAGCAGTTTAATACGCCCTTTTGGACAGGGGAGCCCTCATGAAAAACTGTTTTTT. The chain uses TRBV12-3 or TRBV12-4 and TRBJ1-4; 9 bases match TRBD1. Trimming removed 2 bases from V and 6 bases from J; junction bases left unmatched: 19. The CDR3 length is 20 residues.

The CDR3 loop is CASKVDRGETYEQYF. CDR3 bases: TGTGCCAGCAAGGTGGACAGGGGCGAAACCTACGAGCAGTACTTC. The V and J genes are TRBV7-2 and TRBJ2-7; 9 bases are shared with TRBD1. This CDR3 contains 15 residues. The germline V gene has CDR1 SGHTA and CDR2 FQGNSA. The V gene end was trimmed by 7 bases and the J gene end by 2 bases; junction bases not matched to a gene: 9.

This chain links TRBV7-2 with TRBJ2-6, with unresolved D. This CDR3 is built from 18 residues. The V gene lost 1 base and the J gene lost 0 bases, with 13 bases spanning the gap. Germline-derived CDR1 and CDR2 are SGHTA and FQGNSA. The CDR3 spells CASSLVPAPSSGANVLTF. The CDR3, as DNA: TGTGCCAGCAGCTTAGTTCCGGCTCCGAGCTCTGGGGCCAACGTCCTGACTTTC. Supplemented by reference TRBV7-2 and TRBJ2-6, the full variable domain reads GAGVSQSPSNKVTEKGKDVELRCDPISGHTALYWYRQSLGQGLEFLIYFQGNSAPDKSGLPSDRFSAERTGGSVSTLTIQRTQQEDSAVYLCASSLVPAPSSGANVLTFGAGSRLTVL.

The chain is built from TRBV10-3 and TRBJ2-1; D is unresolved. Trimming stripped 0 bases from V and 11 bases from J, with 14 bases between. Per the germline V gene, CDR1 is ENHRY and CDR2 is SYGVKD. The CDR3 has 14 residues. The CDR3 nucleotides read TGTGCCATCAGTGAGTCGAATACAGAAGCCCAGCAGTTCTTC. Translation: CAISESNTEAQQFF.